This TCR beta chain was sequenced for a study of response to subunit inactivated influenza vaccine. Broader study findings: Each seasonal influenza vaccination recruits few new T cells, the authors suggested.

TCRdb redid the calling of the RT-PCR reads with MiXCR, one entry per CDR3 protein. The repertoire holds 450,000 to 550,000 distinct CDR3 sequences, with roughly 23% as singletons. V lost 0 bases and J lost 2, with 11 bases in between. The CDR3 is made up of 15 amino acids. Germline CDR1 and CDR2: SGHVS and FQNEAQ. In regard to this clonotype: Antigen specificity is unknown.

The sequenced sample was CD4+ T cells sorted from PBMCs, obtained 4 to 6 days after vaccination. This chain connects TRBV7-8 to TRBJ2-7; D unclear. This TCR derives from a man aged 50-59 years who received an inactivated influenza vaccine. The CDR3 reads CASSLARFRPYEQYF. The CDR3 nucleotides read TGTGCCAGCAGCTTAGCAAGGTTCCGCCCCTACGAGCAGTACTTC.